This TCR beta chain was retrieved from a study of spatial heterogeneity in lung cancer. Every TCR cDNA molecule bore its own unique molecular identifier. TCRdb processed the 5' RACE reads anew with MiXCR; each CDR3 protein has one entry. The sample holds about 92,000 distinct CDR3 sequences, approximately 12% seen once. CDR1 is MNHEY and CDR2 is SVGEGT in the germline V gene. The CDR3 is 13 amino acids. Trimming removed 9 bases from V and 0 bases from J, with 10 bases in between. Noted time point: sample taken at primary tumor resection. Researchers sequenced whole RNA taken from tumor, nontumor lung or frozen PBMC without sorting. This clonotype occurred a few times.

This clonotype was sampled from a male donor with early-stage non-small cell lung cancer. The chain couples TRBV6-2 or TRBV6-3 to TRBJ2-3, with D possibly being TRBD1 or TRBD2 (5 bases each). This specimen was PBMCs, taken at surgery. The CDR3: CASGDGSTDTQYF. The CDR3 DNA reads as TGTGCCAGTGGGGACGGGAGCACAGATACGCAGTATTTT.